The sequence of this T cell receptor beta chain was determined in a study of regulatory T cells in long-lasting Graves disease (dated by TCRdb to the early 2020s). Context from the whole study: Patients with newly diagnosed Graves' disease had been on antithyroid drugs for under 3 months. Peripheral blood TCR sequencing and RNA sequencing compared persistent Graves' disease patients with newly diagnosed Graves' disease patients. The study was conducted in China and was registered as a clinical trial. TCR sequencing covered some 13 persistent and 20 newly diagnosed Graves' disease patients, 33 samples in total.

This clonotype was found many times. Its antigen has not been determined. It has no much larger one-base neighbor in the sample; base qualities were not kept. Study-wide findings and limitations: Patients with persistent disease shared more public clonotypes (fewer than 3,000) than newly diagnosed patients did (around 1,000). Sequencing and analysis were restricted to the TCR beta chain. Preferential use of TRBV28, TRBJ1-2 and TRBJ2-5 was observed in persistent disease, whereas TRBV20-1 and TRBJ2-1 were favored in newly diagnosed disease. Lower TCR Shannon entropy and fewer highly expanded clones were observed in persistent Graves' disease patients than in newly diagnosed patients, which suggested clonal expansion. As a limitation, the authors acknowledged that the small sample size may reduce accuracy. The study examined only peripheral blood because the primary lesion, thyroid tissue, could not be accessed.

According to the study, the label for this sample's time point signals: newly diagnosed GD, antithyroid drugs for less than 3 months. RNA was extracted from PBMCs in TRIzol for both TCR sequencing and RNA sequencing. The diagnosis of Graves' disease was made according to American Thyroid Association guidelines. The patients came from an endocrinology department in Xi'an, China. Each patient gave approximately 9 milliliters of peripheral blood, collected in an EDTA anticoagulant tube. Ficoll Paque Plus density gradient separation was used to isolate PBMCs, and no further T cell sorting was performed. An Agilent 2100 Bioanalyzer and agarose gel were used to assess RNA quality, and a NanoDrop 2000 was used to measure RNA concentration. To prepare the library, multiplex PCR was applied. Sequencer: Illumina HiSeq 4000. TCR beta libraries were built with iRepertoire HTBI primers and Arm-PCR amplification of CDR3 regions. Before sequencing, the PCR products went through gel purification. As for the authors' bioinformatics: Across samples, roughly 60 TRBV and 14 TRBJ segments were identified and used for gene usage analysis of CDR3 amino acid clonotypes. Filtered high-quality paired reads were merged into contigs using COPE and FqMerger. BLAST was used to align contigs to the IMGT TRBV, TRBD and TRBJ reference genes, and CDR3 was defined following IMGT. Clonotypes above 0.1% frequency were classified as highly expanded clones. Shannon entropy was used to measure repertoire diversity, and the Gini coefficient was used to measure V-J evenness. Clonotypes shared by more than one individual were considered public. TCRdb cleaned the public reads at Q25 with fastp, built clones with MiXCR and kept in-frame beta chains. Every distinct CDR3 protein forms one entry, paired with its most common genes and DNA. The V and J calls reflect TCRdb's pipeline rather than the authors' work. The sample contains fewer than 650,000 distinct CDR3 sequences, 15% to 20% of them found a single time. The top ten clones comprise about 17% of the sample.

The V end loses 0 bases and the J end loses 4 bases, and a stretch of 9 bases separates them. The germline V gene yields SGHTA for CDR1 and FQGNSA for CDR2. The CDR3 goes from the cysteine to the phenylalanine over 14 residues. Only the CDR3 part of the read is kept: 42 bases, read in frame from the first base. This same sample was also part of a study on T cells in Graves' hyperthyroidism and ophthalmopathy. The second paper states: A patient counted as having stable Graves' hyperthyroidism if no progression to ophthalmopathy occurred over 18 months of follow-up. Hyperthyroidism patients were newly diagnosed, with disease duration under 2 months, and aged 18 to 65 years. The study excluded patients with uncontrolled infections, other autoimmune diseases, pregnancy or lactation. Diagnoses were based on clinical symptoms, serum thyroxine and TRAb, thyroid ultrasound and orbital computed tomography. A first-round RT-PCR of the TCR CDR3 used the HTBI primer set with the Qiagen OneStep RT-PCR kit. Most expanded thyroid clonotypes (frequency above 0.001) were also detected in blood, a finding suggesting that blood repertoires may reflect thyroid immune responses. A model built on a 13 V-J signature distinguished ophthalmopathy from stable hyperthyroidism, reaching 85% to 90% sensitivity and around 81% specificity in cross-validation and 80%/75% in testing. In validation, progression to ophthalmopathy was predicted by the model with more than 65% sensitivity and under 85% specificity, a median of roughly 6.4 months before onset. To identify TCR V-J signatures that set the groups apart, the researchers used a discovery cohort of 90 to 100 patients, made up of 40 to 45 with Graves' ophthalmopathy and 57 with stable Graves' hyperthyroidism. Prospective prediction of ophthalmopathy was tested in an independent validation cohort of approximately 19 hyperthyroidism patients and approximately 17 patients who later progressed to ophthalmopathy. The 90 or so discovery patients were randomly split 7:3 into training and test sets. Thyroid tissue and blood T-cell repertoires from roughly 6 Graves' hyperthyroidism patients were also compared in the study. After blood sampling, hyperthyroidism patients were treated with methimazole at a starting dose of 30 mg daily, and ophthalmopathy patients were treated with high-dose intravenous methylprednisolone. Libraries were constructed in a second round of multiplex PCR, after which size selection and purification were performed. Paired-end sequencing of the libraries was performed with 100 bp reads on an Illumina HiSeq2000. SOAPnuke was used to process the raw data, removing reads that contained adapters or uncalled bases, had a mean Phred below 15, or lacked an exact match to the constant primer or identifier. COPE v1.2.5 was used to merge high-quality paired reads, and clonotypes were defined as unique nucleotide sequences. MiTCR v1.1 was used to align clonotypes to the IMGT TRBV, TRBD and TRBJ reference segments. The analysis included only V-J combinations with a frequency above 0.0001, which together covered more than 98% of the repertoires. A TCS score was defined as the ratio between F50 (clonal expansion) and ExV (chaos), using BLOSUM62-based TCRdist between CDR3 peptides within each V-J. Welch's t-statistics and random forest reduced around 520 V-J features to some 14, which were used in a naive Bayes classifier (R e1071). Sample size was not statistically predetermined, and investigators were not blinded to group allocation. The paper describes TCR Vbeta CDR3 sequencing of around 140 peripheral blood samples, made up of 43 ophthalmopathy patients, roughly 75 hyperthyroidism patients and about 17 progressor patients.

The starting material was peripheral blood mononuclear cells (PBMCs), obtained at new diagnosis, from a patient treated with antithyroid drugs. Here the chain combines TRBV7-2 and TRBJ2-5; the D gene is possibly TRBD1, with 5 bases matching. The receptor comes from a woman between 25 and 40 years old with Graves disease. Donor details come from another sample of the same person, matched by shared clones. The CDR3 reads CASSLAGQGETQYF. The nucleotide sequence is TGTGCCAGCAGCTTAGCGGGGCAGGGAGAGACCCAGTACTTC. Full variable domain (CDR3 extended with the reference TRBV7-2 and TRBJ2-5 proteins): GAGVSQSPSNKVTEKGKDVELRCDPISGHTALYWYRQSLGQGLEFLIYFQGNSAPDKSGLPSDRFSAERTGGSVSTLTIQRTQQEDSAVYLCASSLAGQGETQYFGPGTRLLVL.